Sequencing of this T cell receptor (beta chain) was carried out in a study of T cell responses to AZD1222 COVID-19 vaccine. The study's findings and limits: Dominant at 160-218 and 743-854, vaccine-associated CD4 TCRs also spanned spike. Clonal diversity may have been underestimated in mostly white British donors. Sampled repertoires all dated from after the peak T cell response. Unmutated variant regions are reportedly the target of nearly half of TCRs that are spike-specific.

On this clone: Antigen specificity is unknown.

Measured with immunoSEQ multiplex PCR; TCRdb has only the in-frame clones, and not every one. Among about 95,000 clones listed, roughly 89% were seen once. The receptor's source is an adult in good health. Here the sequenced sample was peripheral blood, taken on day 0 of AZD1222 vaccination.

The CDR3 bases are TGTGCCAGCAGCCCAAAACCCGGACTAGGTCGCTACGAGCAGTACTTC. It translates to CASSPKPGLGRYEQYF. The chain employs TRBV7-2 and TRBJ2-7; TRBD2 matches 7 bases. V lost 5 bases to trimming and J lost 3 bases; unmatched junction nucleotides: 13. This CDR3 has 16 residues. CDR1 and CDR2 (germline): SGHTA, FQGNSA.